What follows are 20 T cell receptor beta chains derived from one specimen sequenced in a study of blood T cell repertoires in COVID-19. This table comes from immunoSEQ multiplex PCR, and its TCRdb copy is limited to in-frame clones, with some not included. The sample lists roughly 30,000 clones; around 90% were seen once. Source material: peripheral blood. Receptors originate from a human donor in a cohort sampled during active COVID-19.

The chain is built from TRBV2 and TRBJ2-2, with D maybe TRBD2 (6 bases). V lost 9 bases and J lost 7, with 18 bases in between. This CDR3 has 14 residues. Germline CDR1 SNHLY, CDR2 FYNNEI. CDR3 nucleotide sequence: TGTGCCAGTAGGAACGGGGGTCCGAGCGGGGAGCTGTTTTTT. It is translated as CASRNGGPSGELFF.

A single count supports this clone. The chain is built from TRBV28 and TRBJ2-7; 7 bases line up with TRBD2. J gave up 4 bases and V 7 bases, and 13 bases lay outside the gene matches. Germline CDR1 reads MDHEN; CDR2 reads SYDVKM. There are 15 residues in the CDR3. The chain's CDR3 is CASNPRGIALYEQYF. The CDR3 DNA sequence: TGTGCCAGCAACCCGCGGGGGATAGCGCTTTACGAGCAGTACTTC.

The chain combines TRBV5-6 with TRBJ2-7; a weak D match, TRBD1 (6 bases). The CDR3 spans 17 residues. Deletions cut 2 bases from V and 4 bases from J, with 22 bases between. Germline lookup yields CDR1 SGHDT and CDR2 YYEEEE. In nucleotides, the CDR3 is TGTGCCAGCAGCTTTGCCGGGACAATACGAGTAAAATACGAGCAGTACTTC. Protein: CASSFAGTIRVKYEQYF.

The chain recombines TRBV7-8 with TRBJ2-1; 9 nucleotides match TRBD2. The germline V gene has CDR1 SGHVS and CDR2 FQNEAQ. V was pared by 3 bases and J by 6 bases, with 12 bases of the junction left unmatched. CDR3 length equals 17 residues. CDR3 in amino acids: CASSFSGGWRGGNEQFF. CDR3 nucleotides: TGTGCCAGCAGCTTTAGCGGGGGTTGGAGAGGGGGCAATGAGCAGTTCTTC. Full variable domain (rest looked up from reference TRBV7-8 and TRBJ2-1): GAGVSQSPRYKVAKRGQDVALRCDPISGHVSLFWYQQALGQGPEFLTYFQNEAQLDKSGLPSDRFFAERPEGSVSTLKIQRTQQEDSAVYLCASSFSGGWRGGNEQFFGPGTRLTVL.

This chain joins TRBV11-3 and TRBJ2-7, with D maybe TRBD1 (5 bases). The germline V gene has CDR1 SGHNT and CDR2 YENEEA. Trimming cost V 5 bases and J 0 bases, with 11 bases left between them. There are 14 residues in the CDR3. The CDR3 here is CASSPNQGSYEQYF. CDR3 DNA sequence: TGTGCCAGCAGCCCCAATCAGGGCTCCTACGAGCAGTACTTC.

The chain recombines TRBV5-1 with TRBJ2-2; 7 bases are shared with TRBD1. CDR1 SGHRS and CDR2 YFSETQ come from the germline V gene. The CDR3 runs to 16 residues. V shed 5 bases and J 1 base; nucleotides not matched to a gene: 8. CDR3 nucleotides: TGCGCCAGCAGACGAGTGACAGGGATGAACACCGGGGAGCTGTTTTTT. It codes for CASRRVTGMNTGELFF.

The gene calls are TRBV11-2 and TRBJ1-2; 9 bases are a match to TRBD1. This CDR3 comprises 14 residues. CDR1 is SGHAT, CDR2 FQNNGV, per germline. V was pared by 5 bases and J by 8 bases, with 9 bases of the junction left unmatched. The CDR3: CASSPTQGAGGYTF. The CDR3 DNA follows: TGTGCCAGCAGCCCGACACAGGGGGCGGGGGGCTACACCTTC.

On this clone: The same CDR3 also results from other DNA sequences found in this sample. V is TRBV28 and J is TRBJ2-3, with D unresolved. Germline V lookup: CDR1 MDHEN, CDR2 SYDVKM. CDR3 length equals 11 residues. The V end lost 3 bases, the J end lost 5 bases, and 3 bases lay between the germline ends. The CDR3 bases are TGTGCCAGCAGTTTGCGAGATACGCAGTATTTT. Translated, it gives CASSLRDTQYF.

This clone was found a few times. J is TRBJ1-6 and V is TRBV5-1; 10 nucleotides match TRBD1. Unmatched junction bases numbered 6, after V lost 5 bases and J lost 10 bases. Germline V CDR1 and CDR2: SGHRS, YFSETQ. CDR3 length equals 14 residues. The CDR3 DNA is TGCGCCAGCAGGGGGACAGGGGAAAGATCACCCCTCCACTTT. It translates to CASRGTGERSPLHF.

This clone turned up a few times. The J gene is TRBJ2-7, the V gene TRBV11-2; weak D call: TRBD1 (6 bases). Germline V gene sequence: CDR1 SGHAT, CDR2 FQNNGV. The V and J ends lost 5 bases and 3 bases respectively, with 17 bases between them. This CDR3 contains 15 residues. This CDR3 is CASSPLRGQIYEQYF. The CDR3 coding sequence is TGTGCCAGCAGCCCACTCCGAGGACAGATCTACGAGCAGTACTTC.

This chain joins TRBV7-6 and TRBJ2-1; 11 nucleotides agree with TRBD1. Per germline, CDR1 SGHVS and CDR2 FNYEAQ. CDR3 length: 15 residues. V was clipped by 5 bases and J by 5 bases; unmatched bases: 5. DNA of the CDR3: TGTGCCAGCAGCGTAGGGACAGGGGGGAACAATGAGCAGTTCTTC. Protein: CASSVGTGGNNEQFF.

The chain recombines TRBV3-1 (or the pseudogene TRBV3-2) with TRBJ2-3; TRBD2 is a possible D gene (6 bases). CDR1 and CDR2 from the germline V gene are LGHDT and YNNKEL (reference sequence). The CDR3 is 14 amino acids. The V and J ends lost 2 bases and 4 bases respectively, with 10 bases between them. The CDR3 nucleotides are TGTGCCAGCAGCCAAACTAGCTGTGCAGATACGCAGTATTTT. Translating gives CASSQTSCADTQYF.

The gene calls are TRBV4-1 and TRBJ1-5; possible D gene TRBD1, 6 bases. Per germline, CDR1 MGHRA and CDR2 YSYEKL. V was clipped by 0 bases and J by 2 bases, with 11 bases between them. CDR3 length: 16 residues. The CDR3 protein is CASSQEGRGGNQPQHF. The CDR3 DNA is TGCGCCAGCAGCCAAGAAGGCAGGGGTGGCAATCAGCCCCAGCATTTT.

V and J are TRBV6-5 and TRBJ1-2, with D hard to call. Germline V lookup: CDR1 MNHEY, CDR2 SVGAGI. This CDR3 has 13 amino acids. Deletions cut 0 bases from V and 4 bases from J, with 6 bases between. CDR3 sequence reads: CASSYSPSYGYTF. The DNA for the CDR3 is TGTGCCAGCAGTTACTCGCCCAGCTATGGCTACACCTTC.

The chain is built from TRBV5-5 and TRBJ1-3; maybe TRBD1 (6 bases). The V gene lost 4 bases and the J gene lost 0 bases, with 11 bases spanning the gap. Germline V gene data show CDR1 as SGHKS and CDR2 as YYEKEE (reference sequence). CDR3 length equals 15 residues. The CDR3, as DNA: TGTGCCAGCAGCGTGGACAGTAACTCTGGAAACACCATATATTTT. It codes for CASSVDSNSGNTIYF.

Here the CDR3 DNA reads TGCGCCAGCAGCCAAGATATGGGGGCGACGCAGTATTTT. Its protein product is CASSQDMGATQYF. V and J are TRBV4-3 and TRBJ2-3, with D possibly being TRBD1 (6 bases). The CDR3 consists of 13 residues. Germline values: CDR1 LGHNA, CDR2 YSLEER. V lost 0 bases and J lost 9, with 10 bases in between.

V gene TRBV19 combines with J gene TRBJ1-5; D gene unclear. The germline V and J ends were trimmed by 4 bases and 0 bases, with 13 bases remaining between them. The CDR3 has 16 residues. The germline V gene encodes CDR1 LNHDA and CDR2 SQIVND (reference sequence). CDR3 DNA sequence: TGTGCCAGTAGTACACCCGGGGAGGGTAGCAATCAGCCCCAGCATTTT. Translating it yields CASSTPGEGSNQPQHF.

The chain recombines TRBV5-1 with TRBJ2-2, with TRBD2 matching over 8 bases. CDR1 SGHRS and CDR2 YFSETQ come from the germline V gene. Trimming removed 10 bases from V and 2 bases from J; junction bases left unmatched: 10. The CDR3 is made up of 15 amino acids. Written as DNA, the CDR3 is TGCGCCTCTAGCGGGCGGGGTCAAAACACCGGGGAGCTGTTTTTT. Encoded protein: CASSGRGQNTGELFF.

This sequence joins TRBV7-3 and TRBJ1-5; D is uncertain. The germline V and J ends were trimmed by 0 bases and 5 bases, with 5 bases remaining between them. This CDR3 has 13 amino acids. CDR1 SGHTA and CDR2 FQGTGA come from the germline V gene. CDR3 sequence reads: CASSLTSDQPQHF. CDR3 coding DNA: TGTGCCAGCAGCTTAACGTCAGATCAGCCCCAGCATTTT.

The chain employs TRBV3-1 (or the pseudogene TRBV3-2) and TRBJ2-3; 9 nucleotides align to TRBD2. Germline V lookup: CDR1 LGHDT, CDR2 YNNKEL (reference sequence). The CDR3 is made up of 15 amino acids. The V segment lost 1 base and the J segment 8 bases; nucleotides outside the gene matches: 7. The CDR3 region has the DNA TGTGCCAGCAGCCAAGTCGGGCGGGGGGGGAGTACGCAGTATTTT. Protein product: CASSQVGRGGSTQYF.